The 23 T cell receptor beta chains presented below share a single source sample, sequenced in a study of OX40 agonist ivuxolimab in advanced cancers. Sequenced by immunoSEQ multiplex PCR; TCRdb stores in-frame clones only, minus some. The sample holds around 63,000 clones, roughly 89% seen once. The sample was CD4+ or CD8+ T cells sorted from blood, taken in a trial of the OX40 agonist ivuxolimab. These receptors were taken from an adult with an advanced solid tumor such as melanoma, head and neck, liver or kidney cancer.

This clone was seen just once. The CDR3 spells CASSGQTSGRTDTQYF. CDR3 coding DNA: TGCGCCAGCAGTGGACAGACTAGCGGGAGAACAGATACGCAGTATTTT. The chain recombines TRBV10-1 with TRBJ2-3, with 12 bases aligning to TRBD2. V trimming: 4 bases; J trimming: 3 bases; junction bases outside the gene matches: 5. Per germline, CDR1 WNHNN and CDR2 SYGVQD (reference sequence). The length of the CDR3 is 16 residues.

The chain joins TRBV18 to TRBJ1-1, with D tentatively TRBD1 (5 bases). V shed 7 bases and J shed 3 bases, with 15 bases lying between them. The CDR3 spans 14 residues. Germline lookup yields CDR1 KGHSH and CDR2 LQKENI. The CDR3 protein is CASLNGGGDTEAFF. The CDR3 bases are TGTGCCAGCTTAAACGGGGGGGGTGACACTGAAGCTTTCTTT.

In this sample, this clone turned up a few times. V usage is TRBV29-1 and J usage is TRBJ2-3; 7 nucleotides line up with TRBD2. The CDR3 has 13 residues. V lost 8 bases, J lost 1 base, and 6 bases stayed unmatched. Germline V gene lookup returns CDR1 SQVTM and CDR2 ANQGSEA. This CDR3 is CSSAGAGTDTQYF. Written as DNA, the CDR3 is TGCAGCTCGGCGGGAGCGGGCACAGATACGCAGTATTTT.

The chain uses TRBV5-1 and TRBJ2-7; 7 bases line up with TRBD2. Germline values: CDR1 SGHRS, CDR2 YFSETQ. Germline trimming cut 5 bases from V and 2 bases from J; bases unmatched to any gene: 10. This CDR3 has 15 residues. The DNA for the CDR3 is TGCGCCAGCAGTCCCCGGGGGGACGGCGCCTACGAGCAGTACTTC. Translating gives CASSPRGDGAYEQYF.

The rearrangement uses TRBV6-6 and TRBJ2-7, with 9 bases that match TRBD2. The junction had 8 bases not matched to a gene; V was cut back by 6 bases and J by 5 bases. In germline, CDR1 is MNHNY, CDR2 SVGAGI (reference sequence). The CDR3 sequence is 14 residues long. The chain's CDR3 is CASRNSGSHHEQYF. The DNA for the CDR3 is TGTGCCAGCAGGAATAGCGGGAGTCACCACGAGCAGTACTTC.

V is TRBV15 and J is TRBJ2-3; possibly TRBD1 for D (5 bases). Trimming removed 1 base at V and 1 base at J, with 24 bases between. The CDR3 is 20 residues long. Germline V gene data show CDR1 as LNHNV and CDR2 as YYDKDF (reference sequence). The CDR3 region is CATSRVMGLEVFWCTDTQYF. CDR3 DNA: TGTGCCACCAGCAGAGTAATGGGGCTAGAGGTATTTTGGTGCACAGATACGCAGTATTTT.

The chain links TRBV10-3 to TRBJ1-2; D is unclear. V lost 0 bases to trimming and J lost 6 bases, with 11 bases between them. Germline lookup yields CDR1 ENHRY and CDR2 SYGVKD. The CDR3 spans 14 residues. The CDR3 DNA reads TGTGCCATCAGTGAGTCGCAGGATTCGGATGGCTACACCTTC. It is translated as CAISESQDSDGYTF.

The V call is TRBV7-3, the J call TRBJ2-1; a weak D match, TRBD1 (6 bases). V lost 5 bases and J 8 bases, leaving 13 bases between the germline ends. Germline CDR1 SGHTA, CDR2 FQGTGA. This CDR3 has 13 amino acids. CDR3: CASSEQGRDEQFF. The CDR3 DNA follows: TGTGCCAGCAGCGAACAGGGTAGGGATGAGCAGTTCTTC.

The CDR3 loop reads CASSTAYTGELFF. DNA of the CDR3: TGTGCCAGTAGTACGGCGTACACCGGGGAGCTGTTTTTT. The chain combines TRBV19 with TRBJ2-2; D unresolved. In germline, CDR1 is LNHDA, CDR2 SQIVND (reference sequence). Trimming took 4 bases from V and 3 from J, leaving 6 bases between them. The CDR3 is 13 residues long.

The CDR3 nucleotides are TGTGCCAGCAGTTACACTAACTATGGCTACACCTTC. Its translation: CASSYTNYGYTF. The gene calls are TRBV6-5 and TRBJ1-2; D is ambiguous. CDR3 length: 12 residues. Germline V CDR1 and CDR2: MNHEY, SVGAGI. V was trimmed by 2 bases and J by 0 bases, leaving 1 base between them.

This chain joins TRBV9 and TRBJ1-4; D is ambiguous. Germline V gene lookup returns CDR1 SGDLS and CDR2 YYNGEE. This CDR3 has 14 amino acids. Deletions cut 3 bases from V and 0 bases from J, with 6 bases between. Here the CDR3 DNA reads TGTGCCAGCAGCGAGTCAGCAACTAATGAAAAACTGTTTTTT. Its protein product is CASSESATNEKLFF.

This chain connects TRBV5-1 to TRBJ2-2; tentatively, D is TRBD2 (6 bases). The CDR3 covers 14 residues. Per germline, CDR1 SGHRS and CDR2 YFSETQ. The V gene lost 5 bases and the J gene lost 4 bases, with 12 bases spanning the gap. CDR3 sequence (DNA): TGCGCCAGCAGGGGCGGGATGGGCACCGGGGAGCTGTTTTTT. This gives the protein CASRGGMGTGELFF. Drawing the rest from reference TRBV5-1 and TRBJ2-2, the complete variable domain is KAGVTQTPRYLIKTRGQQVTLSCSPISGHRSVSWYQQTPGQGLQFLFEYFSETQRNKGNFPGRFSGRQFSNSRSEMNVSTLELGDSALYLCASRGGMGTGELFFGEGSRLTVL.

The gene calls are TRBV6-1 and TRBJ2-1; TRBD2 matches 8 bases. This CDR3 spans 15 amino acids. Germline CDR1 MNHNS, CDR2 SASEGT. The ends lost 8 bases at V and 7 bases at J; junction bases unmatched: 13. CDR3 DNA sequence: TGTGCCAGCGGCGGGAGGAGCGGGAATTCTAATGAGCAGTTCTTC. Translated: CASGGRSGNSNEQFF.

This sequence joins TRBV6-1 and TRBJ2-1, with 13 bases aligning to TRBD2. The CDR3 is 15 residues long. CDR1 MNHNS and CDR2 SASEGT come from the germline V gene. Losses at the gene ends were 6 bases for V and 5 bases for J; bases not matched to a gene: 4. The CDR3 spells CASRELAGGNNEQFF. The DNA of the CDR3 is TGTGCCAGCAGAGAACTAGCGGGAGGGAACAATGAGCAGTTCTTC.

The gene calls are TRBV7-2 and TRBJ2-5; D is ambiguous. The V end was cut by 0 bases, the J end by 2 bases, with 7 bases between. In germline, CDR1 is SGHTA, CDR2 FQGNSA. The CDR3 has 14 amino acids. CDR3 nucleotides: TGTGCCAGCAGCTTAGCGACGGTGCAAGAGACCCAGTACTTC. It specifies CASSLATVQETQYF.

This chain joins TRBV5-8 and TRBJ2-1; 12 positions agree with TRBD2. CDR3 length: 15 amino acids. The ends lost 4 bases at V and 6 bases at J; junction bases unmatched: 5. Germline V gene lookup returns CDR1 SGHTS and CDR2 YDEGEE. CDR3 in DNA: TGTGCCAGCAGCCACGGGACTAGCGGGTCCAATGAGCAGTTCTTC. This sequence encodes CASSHGTSGSNEQFF.

The genes are TRBV25-1 and TRBJ2-1, with TRBD2 matching over 14 bases. Germline assignment: CDR1 MGHDK and CDR2 SYGVNS. The CDR3 has 16 residues. Trimming took 4 bases from V and 9 from J; bases not matched to a gene: 8. The CDR3 reads CASSGGLAGVVGEQFF. The DNA for the CDR3 is TGTGCCAGCAGTGGGGGACTAGCGGGAGTCGTCGGTGAGCAGTTCTTC. Based on the CDR3 plus reference TRBV25-1 and TRBJ2-1, the full variable domain is EADIYQTPRYLVIGTGKKITLECSQTMGHDKMYWYQQDPGMELHLIHYSYGVNSTEKGDLSSESTVSRIRTEHFPLTLESARPSHTSQYLCASSGGLAGVVGEQFFGPGTRLTVL.

The CDR3 protein is CASSQEAEVGQFF. CDR3 DNA: TGCGCCAGCAGCCAAGAAGCTGAGGTGGGGCAGTTCTTC. The chain has TRBV4-1 and TRBJ2-1, with unresolved D. There are 13 residues in the CDR3. CDR1 is MGHRA and CDR2 is YSYEKL in the germline V gene. V lost 0 bases to trimming and J lost 12 bases, with 12 bases between them.

This rearrangement joins TRBV25-1 to TRBJ2-7; 7 bases match TRBD1. The germline V gene has CDR1 MGHDK and CDR2 SYGVNS. The V and J ends lost 5 bases and 2 bases, in that order; junction bases with no gene match: 3. The CDR3 runs 13 residues. CDR3 bases: TGTGCCAGCAGTAGGACAGGCACCTACGAGCAGTACTTC. Amino acids: CASSRTGTYEQYF.

This chain uses TRBV5-4 with TRBJ2-1, with 15 bases identical to TRBD2. This CDR3 has 17 residues. Germline loops: CDR1 SGHNT, CDR2 YYREEE (reference sequence). The V and J ends lost 4 bases and 3 bases, in that order; junction bases with no gene match: 5. In nucleotides, the CDR3 is TGTGCCAGCAGCCTTGGACTAGCGGGAGGGAACTACAATGAGCAGTTCTTC. This sequence encodes CASSLGLAGGNYNEQFF.

The rearrangement links TRBV18 to TRBJ1-5, with D maybe TRBD1 (6 bases). V was cut by 3 bases and J by 4 bases, with 10 bases left in between. CDR1 is KGHSH and CDR2 is LQKENI in the germline V gene. The CDR3 extends over 14 amino acids. The CDR3 DNA sequence: TGTGCCAGCTCACCGGACAGCGGTAATCAGCCCCAGCATTTT. Protein product: CASSPDSGNQPQHF.

The chain recombines TRBV27 with TRBJ2-3, with 8 bases aligning to TRBD2. Germline loops: CDR1 MNHEY, CDR2 SMNVEV (reference sequence). Trimming removed 5 bases from V and 2 bases from J; junction bases left unmatched: 6. The CDR3 totals 15 residues. CDR3 loop: CASSPAGVVTDTQYF. CDR3 DNA: TGTGCCAGCAGTCCAGCGGGAGTCGTCACAGATACGCAGTATTTT.

This chain uses TRBV20-1 with TRBJ2-5; unclear D gene. CDR1 is DFQATT and CDR2 is SNEGSKA in the germline V gene (reference sequence). The CDR3 has 11 amino acids. Written as DNA, the CDR3 is TGCAGCATGACCAACCAAGAGACCCAGTACTTC. The encoded protein is CSMTNQETQYF.